This T cell receptor beta chain is from a study of regulatory T cells in long-lasting Graves disease. This clonotype was observed a few times. The time point here: newly diagnosed GD, antithyroid drugs for less than 3 months. RNA isolated from PBMCs was used to make the TCR library. The CDR3 loop spans 17 amino acids. Losses at the gene ends were 2 bases for V and 5 bases for J; bases not matched to a gene: 12. Per germline, CDR1 KGHSH and CDR2 LQKENI. For TCR beta, libraries came from iRepertoire HTBI primers and Arm-PCR of CDR3 regions. Authors' data handling: Identification across samples found 50 to 80 TRBV and 12 to 15 TRBJ segments. MiXCR, run by TCRdb on the multiplex PCR reads, gives a single entry per CDR3 protein. These V and J calls rely on TCRdb rather than the paper's analysis. The repertoire holds fewer than 550,000 distinct CDR3 sequences, with 16% as singletons. This sample was also put to use in a study of T cells in Graves' hyperthyroidism and ophthalmopathy. That investigation notes: During a first-round RT-PCR of the TCR CDR3, the HTBI primer set was used. Classification by a 13 V-J model distinguished ophthalmopathy from stable hyperthyroidism.

The V gene is TRBV18, the J gene TRBJ2-5; 9 nucleotides line up with TRBD2. This material consisted of peripheral blood mononuclear cells (PBMCs), taken at new diagnosis, from a patient treated with antithyroid drugs. The TCR sequence derives from a woman aged 35-65 years with Graves disease. The CDR3 loop reads CASSPRNLAGLGETQYF. The CDR3, as DNA: TGTGCCAGCTCACCAAGAAATCTAGCGGGGCTGGGGGAGACCCAGTACTTC.